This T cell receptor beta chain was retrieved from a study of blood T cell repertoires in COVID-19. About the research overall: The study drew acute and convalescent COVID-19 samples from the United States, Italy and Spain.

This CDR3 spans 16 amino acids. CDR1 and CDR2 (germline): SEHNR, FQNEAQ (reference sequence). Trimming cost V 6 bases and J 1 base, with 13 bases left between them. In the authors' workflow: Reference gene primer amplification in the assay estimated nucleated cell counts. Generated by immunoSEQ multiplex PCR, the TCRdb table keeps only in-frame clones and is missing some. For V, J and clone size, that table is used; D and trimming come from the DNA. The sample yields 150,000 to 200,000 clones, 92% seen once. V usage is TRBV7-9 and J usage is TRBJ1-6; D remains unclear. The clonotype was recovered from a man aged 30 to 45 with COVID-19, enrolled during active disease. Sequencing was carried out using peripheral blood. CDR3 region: CASSLNPGSYNSPLHF. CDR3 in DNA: TGTGCCAGCAGTCTAAACCCGGGGTCCTATAATTCACCCCTCCACTTT.